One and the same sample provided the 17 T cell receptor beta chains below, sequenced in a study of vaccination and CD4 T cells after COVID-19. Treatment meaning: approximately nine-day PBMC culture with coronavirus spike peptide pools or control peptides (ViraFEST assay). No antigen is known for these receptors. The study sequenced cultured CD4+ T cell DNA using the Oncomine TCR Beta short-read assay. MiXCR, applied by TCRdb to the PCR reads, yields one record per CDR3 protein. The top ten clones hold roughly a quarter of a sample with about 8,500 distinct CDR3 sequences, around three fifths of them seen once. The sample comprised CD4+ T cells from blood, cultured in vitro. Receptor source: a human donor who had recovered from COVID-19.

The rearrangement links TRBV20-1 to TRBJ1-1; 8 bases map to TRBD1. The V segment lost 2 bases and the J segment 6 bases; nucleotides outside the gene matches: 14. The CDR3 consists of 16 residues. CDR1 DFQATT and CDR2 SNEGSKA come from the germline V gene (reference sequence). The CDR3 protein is CSARHPTGGVRAEAFF. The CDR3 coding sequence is TGCAGTGCTAGACACCCCACAGGGGGGGTACGGGCTGAAGCTTTCTTT.

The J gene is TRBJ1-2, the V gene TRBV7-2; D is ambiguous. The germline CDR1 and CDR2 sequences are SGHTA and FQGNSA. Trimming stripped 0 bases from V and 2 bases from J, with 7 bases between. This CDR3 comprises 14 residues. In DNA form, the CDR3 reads TGTGCCAGCAGCTTAGCGCGGCGGAACTATGGCTACACCTTC. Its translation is CASSLARRNYGYTF.

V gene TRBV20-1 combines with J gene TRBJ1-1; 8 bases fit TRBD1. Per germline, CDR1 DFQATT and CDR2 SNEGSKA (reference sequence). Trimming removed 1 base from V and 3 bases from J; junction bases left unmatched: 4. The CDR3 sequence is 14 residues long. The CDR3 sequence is CSARGPTGDTEAFF. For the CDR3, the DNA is TGCAGTGCTAGAGGACCGACAGGGGACACTGAAGCTTTCTTT.

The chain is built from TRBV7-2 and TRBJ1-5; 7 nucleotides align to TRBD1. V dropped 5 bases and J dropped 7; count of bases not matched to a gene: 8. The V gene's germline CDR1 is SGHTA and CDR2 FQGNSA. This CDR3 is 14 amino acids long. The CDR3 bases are TGTGCCAGCAGCCGACCCGACAGGGACCAGCCCCAGCATTTT. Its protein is CASSRPDRDQPQHF. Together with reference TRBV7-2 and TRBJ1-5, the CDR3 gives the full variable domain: GAGVSQSPSNKVTEKGKDVELRCDPISGHTALYWYRQSLGQGLEFLIYFQGNSAPDKSGLPSDRFSAERTGGSVSTLTIQRTQQEDSAVYLCASSRPDRDQPQHFGDGTRLSIL.

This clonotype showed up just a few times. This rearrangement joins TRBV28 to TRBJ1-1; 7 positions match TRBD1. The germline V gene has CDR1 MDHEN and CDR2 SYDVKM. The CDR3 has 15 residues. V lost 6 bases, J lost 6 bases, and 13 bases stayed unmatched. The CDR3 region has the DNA TGTGCCAGCAGCCCAGCGGCAGGGGGGACCGCTGAAGCTTTCTTT. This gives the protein CASSPAAGGTAEAFF.

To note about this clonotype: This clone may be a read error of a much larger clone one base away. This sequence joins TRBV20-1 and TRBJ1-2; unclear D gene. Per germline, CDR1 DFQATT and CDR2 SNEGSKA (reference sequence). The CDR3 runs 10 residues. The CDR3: CSSFHYDYTF. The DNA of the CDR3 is TGCAGTTCCTTTCACTATGACTACACCTTC.

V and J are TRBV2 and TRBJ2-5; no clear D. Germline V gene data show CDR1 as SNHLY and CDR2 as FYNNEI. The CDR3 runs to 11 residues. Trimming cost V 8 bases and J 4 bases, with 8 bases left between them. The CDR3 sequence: CASELGETQYF. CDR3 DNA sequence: TGTGCCAGCGAGCTGGGAGAGACCCAGTACTTC.

For the CDR3, the DNA is TGTGCCAGTCCGAGGTGCACTGAAGCTTTCTTT. This encodes CASPRCTEAFF. The V call is TRBV28, the J call TRBJ1-1; D ambiguous. CDR3 length equals 11 residues. The germline V and J ends were trimmed by 9 bases and 4 bases, with 9 bases remaining between them. Germline assignment: CDR1 MDHEN and CDR2 SYDVKM.

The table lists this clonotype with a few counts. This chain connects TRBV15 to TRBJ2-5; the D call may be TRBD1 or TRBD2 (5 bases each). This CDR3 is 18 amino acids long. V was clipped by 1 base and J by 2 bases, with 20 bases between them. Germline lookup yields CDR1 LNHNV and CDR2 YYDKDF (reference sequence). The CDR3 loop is CATSRVVRGMAGQETQYF. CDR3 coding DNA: TGTGCCACCAGCAGAGTGGTTAGGGGAATGGCGGGTCAAGAGACCCAGTACTTC.

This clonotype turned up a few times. The CDR3 protein is CASSHQGGNQPQHF. Here the CDR3 DNA reads TGTGCCAGCAGTCACCAAGGGGGCAATCAGCCCCAGCATTTT. V gene TRBV6-1 combines with J gene TRBJ1-5; tentative D call: TRBD1 (5 bases). The CDR3 is 14 residues long. Trimming stripped 5 bases from V and 2 bases from J, with 10 bases between. Germline V gene sequence: CDR1 MNHNS, CDR2 SASEGT.

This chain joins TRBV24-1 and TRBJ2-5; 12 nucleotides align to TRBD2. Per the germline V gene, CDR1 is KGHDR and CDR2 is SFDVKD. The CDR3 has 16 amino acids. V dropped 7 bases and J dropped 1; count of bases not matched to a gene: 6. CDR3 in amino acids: CATRASGRGLQETQYF. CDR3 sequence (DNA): TGTGCCACCAGGGCTAGCGGGAGGGGCCTCCAAGAGACCCAGTACTTC.

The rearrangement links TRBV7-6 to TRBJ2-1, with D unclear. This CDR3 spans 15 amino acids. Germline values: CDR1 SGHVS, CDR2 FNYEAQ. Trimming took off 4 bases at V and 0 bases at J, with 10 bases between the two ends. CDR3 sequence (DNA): TGTGCCAGCAGCTACATGGAGAGCTCCTACAATGAGCAGTTCTTC. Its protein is CASSYMESSYNEQFF.

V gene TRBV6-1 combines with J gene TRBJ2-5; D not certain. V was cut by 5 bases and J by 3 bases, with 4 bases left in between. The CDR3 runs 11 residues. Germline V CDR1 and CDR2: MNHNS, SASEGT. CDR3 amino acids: CASSHEETQYF. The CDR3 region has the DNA TGTGCCAGCAGTCATGAAGAGACCCAGTACTTC.

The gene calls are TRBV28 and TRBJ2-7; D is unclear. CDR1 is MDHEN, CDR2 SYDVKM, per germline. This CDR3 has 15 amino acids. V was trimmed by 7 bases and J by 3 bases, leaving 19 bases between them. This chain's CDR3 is CASMERAGLNYEQYF. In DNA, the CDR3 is TGTGCCAGCATGGAAAGGGCAGGATTGAACTACGAGCAGTACTTC.

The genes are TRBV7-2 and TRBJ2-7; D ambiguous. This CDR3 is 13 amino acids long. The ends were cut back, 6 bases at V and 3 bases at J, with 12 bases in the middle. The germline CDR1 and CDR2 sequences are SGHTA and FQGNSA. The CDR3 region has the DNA TGTGCCAGCAGTCTTAGACGGAACTACGAGCAGTACTTC. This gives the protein CASSLRRNYEQYF.

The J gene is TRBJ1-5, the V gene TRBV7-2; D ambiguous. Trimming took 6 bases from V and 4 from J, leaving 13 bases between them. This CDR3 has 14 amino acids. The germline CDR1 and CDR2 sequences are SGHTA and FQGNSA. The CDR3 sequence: CASSSASRNQPQHF. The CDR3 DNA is TGTGCCAGCAGTTCCGCCAGCCGTAATCAGCCCCAGCATTTT.

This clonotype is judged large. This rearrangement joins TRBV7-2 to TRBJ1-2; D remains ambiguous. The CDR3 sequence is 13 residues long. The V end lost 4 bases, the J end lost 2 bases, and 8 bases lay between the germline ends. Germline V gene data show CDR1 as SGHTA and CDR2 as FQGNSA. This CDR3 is CASSSYLNYGYTF. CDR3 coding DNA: TGTGCCAGCAGCTCGTACCTCAACTATGGCTACACCTTC.